Given below is one T cell receptor beta chain in context. Profiled with immunoSEQ multiplex PCR; TCRdb holds only in-frame clones, not every one. The data show around 190,000 clones, with 83% seen just once and under 10% held by the top ten. This entry is derived from a study of blood T cell repertoires in COVID-19. In the study overall: Sites in the United States, Italy and Spain provided acute and convalescent COVID-19 samples.

Seattle's cohort entered during active infection and was followed longitudinally. Sequencing was carried out using peripheral blood. This TCR came from a woman in her 70s with COVID-19, enrolled during active disease.

The CDR3 is CATSQSGSRGEQYF. The CDR3 DNA reads TGTGCCACCAGCCAAAGCGGGAGTCGGGGCGAGCAGTACTTC. The chain couples TRBV15 to TRBJ2-7; TRBD2 aligns across 8 bases. This CDR3 comprises 14 residues. The V segment lost 5 bases and the J segment 6 bases; nucleotides outside the gene matches: 9. Germline CDR1 is LNHNV and CDR2 is YYDKDF (reference sequence).